This T cell receptor beta chain is from a study of blood T cell repertoires in COVID-19. Looking at the study overall: Samples came from the United States, Italy and Spain, spanning acute and convalescent COVID-19. The analysed material was cDNA or gDNA that came from T cells, B-cell-depleted T cells, or PBMCs.

Cohort allocation depended upon clinical history that participants reported. Each exposed participant met a COVID-19 case in the 2 weeks preceding study entry. Assay used: immunoSEQ multiplex PCR; TCRdb lists only in-frame clones, some missing. The table has approximately 220,000 clones, 70% to 90% seen once; the top ten hold more than 4%. The germline V gene encodes CDR1 LGHDT and CDR2 YNNKEL (reference sequence). The CDR3 spans 15 residues. J lost 4 bases, V lost 4 bases, and 5 bases had no gene match. This clonotype originated in a woman aged 30 to 39 who had been exposed to COVID-19. The rearrangement links TRBV3-1 (or the pseudogene TRBV3-2) to TRBJ2-1, with 9 bases that match TRBD2. The sequenced sample was PBMCs or T cells enriched from blood (not recorded which). The CDR3 is CASSRGLAEYNEQFF. Written as DNA, the CDR3 is TGTGCCAGCAGCCGGGGACTAGCTGAATACAATGAGCAGTTCTTC.